These 26 T cell receptor beta chains originate from one sample sequenced in a study of blood T cell repertoires in COVID-19. Clones were sequenced by immunoSEQ multiplex PCR, and TCRdb holds only the in-frame ones, with some missing. Of tens of thousands of clones in the sample, nearly 90% are singletons; the top ten hold around 28%. Sequencing was done on a sample of peripheral blood. The source of these receptors is a man aged 50 to 60 with acute or convalescent COVID-19.

This clone showed up just a few times. The chain recombines TRBV19 with TRBJ1-5; D is unresolved. Trimming removed 2 bases from V and 4 bases from J, with 6 bases in between. The CDR3 extends over 13 amino acids. In germline, CDR1 is LNHDA, CDR2 SQIVND (reference sequence). CDR3 sequence: CASSITENQPQHF. In DNA, the CDR3 is TGTGCCAGTAGTATAACCGAGAATCAGCCCCAGCATTTT.

As DNA, the CDR3 is TGCGCCAGCAGCCCGGGACAGGGGGTGGACGAGCAGTACTTC. Translation: CASSPGQGVDEQYF. The chain combines TRBV5-1 with TRBJ2-7, with 11 bases fitting TRBD1. The germline gives CDR1 SGHRS, CDR2 YFSETQ. V dropped 4 bases and J dropped 5; count of bases not matched to a gene: 5. The CDR3 is 14 residues long.

The rearrangement links TRBV5-1 to TRBJ1-1, with D possibly being TRBD1 (6 bases). The CDR3 has 14 residues. CDR1 SGHRS and CDR2 YFSETQ come from the germline V gene. V lost 1 base to trimming and J lost 4 bases, with 11 bases between them. The CDR3 here is CASSLQGRSTEAFF. In DNA form, the CDR3 reads TGCGCCAGCAGCTTGCAGGGGCGTTCCACTGAAGCTTTCTTT.

The rearrangement links TRBV28 to TRBJ1-2, with D perhaps TRBD1 (6 bases). The CDR3 contains 12 residues. The germline V gene encodes CDR1 MDHEN and CDR2 SYDVKM. The germline V and J ends were trimmed by 3 bases and 6 bases, with 8 bases remaining between them. CDR3 DNA sequence: TGTGCCAGCAGTTTCGGGACAAATGGCTACACCTTC. This sequence encodes CASSFGTNGYTF.

This rearrangement joins TRBV27 to TRBJ2-3; TRBD2 aligns across 13 bases. Germline CDR1 reads MNHEY; CDR2 reads SMNVEV (reference sequence). The J segment lost 0 bases and the V segment lost 5 bases, leaving 5 bases of the junction unmatched. This CDR3 is built from 17 residues. CDR3 DNA sequence: TGTGCCAGCAGTCGGACTAGCGGGGGACTTAGCACAGATACGCAGTATTTT. Translation: CASSRTSGGLSTDTQYF.

V gene TRBV15 combines with J gene TRBJ1-4, with D unresolved. This CDR3 is built from 15 residues. Looked up from germline, CDR1 is LNHNV and CDR2 is YYDKDF (reference sequence). The V end was cut by 0 bases, the J end by 5 bases, with 10 bases between. The CDR3 sequence: CATSRDVQRNEKLFF. The CDR3 DNA follows: TGTGCCACCAGCAGAGATGTGCAGCGGAATGAAAAACTGTTTTTT.

The genes are TRBV11-2 and TRBJ1-2, with D uncertain. CDR3 length: 17 amino acids. The V and J ends lost 5 bases and 7 bases respectively, with 26 bases between them. The germline gives CDR1 SGHAT, CDR2 FQNNGV. The CDR3 DNA follows: TGTGCCAGCAGCCCCCGGCGGGCTGGGGAGCCTTTGGGTGGCTACACCTTC. Encoded protein: CASSPRRAGEPLGGYTF.

This chain links TRBV7-2 with TRBJ2-5; 9 bases are shared with TRBD2. In germline, CDR1 is SGHTA, CDR2 FQGNSA. This CDR3 is built from 16 residues. With 3 bases clipped from V and 4 bases from J, the junction kept 9 bases outside the gene matches. CDR3 loop: CASSFGTSRGGETQYF. Written as DNA, the CDR3 is TGTGCCAGCAGCTTTGGGACTAGCCGAGGGGGAGAGACCCAGTACTTC.

V and J are TRBV12-3 or TRBV12-4 and TRBJ2-1; D may be TRBD2 (7 bases). Trimming removed 5 bases from V and 13 bases from J, with 15 bases in between. CDR3 size: 12 residues. The CDR3 region is CASSTSGTNQFF. The DNA for the CDR3 is TGTGCCAGCAGTACCAGCGGGACAAACCAGTTCTTC.

The V call is TRBV18, the J call TRBJ1-4; 9 bases line up with TRBD1. Losses at the gene ends were 2 bases for V and 6 bases for J; bases not matched to a gene: 4. The length of the CDR3 is 15 residues. Germline lookup yields CDR1 KGHSH and CDR2 LQKENI. The CDR3, as DNA: TGTGCCAGCTCACCAAGGGGACAGGGAGATGAAAAACTGTTTTTT. Protein: CASSPRGQGDEKLFF.

This rearrangement joins TRBV12-5 to TRBJ2-2; D is unclear. Between the trimmed V and J ends, which lost 2 bases and 1 base, there was a span of 8 bases. The germline CDR1 and CDR2 sequences are LGHNT and FRNRAP. This CDR3 spans 15 amino acids. CDR3 DNA sequence: TGTGCTAGTGGTTTGCCTCCAGAGAACACCGGGGAGCTGTTTTTT. The encoded protein is CASGLPPENTGELFF.

This clone was recorded once. J is TRBJ1-5 and V is TRBV4-2; 9 positions match TRBD1. Unmatched junction bases numbered 0, after V lost 2 bases and J lost 1 base. The CDR3 is 15 residues long. Germline-derived CDR1 and CDR2 are LGHNA and YNFKEQ. The CDR3 region has the DNA TGTGCCAGCAGCCAAACAGGGGGCAGCAATCAGCCCCAGCATTTT. This sequence encodes CASSQTGGSNQPQHF.

This clone is a singleton in its sample. The rearrangement uses TRBV19 and TRBJ2-5; 7 bases align to TRBD1. Germline CDR1 LNHDA, CDR2 SQIVND (reference sequence). This CDR3 has 14 residues. Trimming took 1 base from V and 3 from J; bases not matched to a gene: 2. DNA of the CDR3: TGTGCCAGTAGTATAGGGGGGACAGAAGAGACCCAGTACTTC. This translates into CASSIGGTEETQYF.

J is TRBJ2-7 and V is TRBV29-1; 11 bases align to TRBD2. The CDR3 has 15 amino acids. The J segment lost 3 bases and the V segment lost 3 bases, leaving 7 bases of the junction unmatched. From germline, CDR1 is SQVTM and CDR2 ANQGSEA. CDR3 DNA sequence: TGCAGCGTTGAGGGACTAGCGGACAAAATCTACGAGCAGTACTTC. Its translation is CSVEGLADKIYEQYF.

With respect to this clone: Relative to the germline gene, one junction end is altered; a read error may explain this. J is TRBJ2-1 and V is TRBV3-1 (or the pseudogene TRBV3-2); D gene ambiguous. Germline CDR1 LGHDT, CDR2 YNNKEL (reference sequence). This CDR3 has 12 amino acids. The CDR3 protein is CASSHNAPILVF. CDR3 nucleotide sequence: TGTGCCAGCAGCCATAACGCCCCAATACTTGTCTTC.

This chain links TRBV6-5 with TRBJ1-4, with 7 bases matching TRBD1. The germline V gene encodes CDR1 MNHEY and CDR2 SVGAGI. The CDR3 spans 14 residues. V lost 6 bases to trimming and J lost 4 bases; unmatched junction nucleotides: 5. The CDR3 loop is CASRQGGVNEKLFF. In nucleotides, the CDR3 is TGTGCCAGCAGGCAGGGGGGCGTTAATGAAAAACTGTTTTTT.

V is TRBV6-1 and J is TRBJ2-7, with 7 bases lining up with TRBD1. The CDR3 covers 17 residues. The germline V gene has CDR1 MNHNS and CDR2 SASEGT. The J segment lost 7 bases and the V segment lost 2 bases, leaving 17 bases of the junction unmatched. The CDR3 protein is CASSERQGRGIWWEQYF. The CDR3 DNA reads TGTGCCAGCAGTGAAAGACAGGGTCGGGGAATTTGGTGGGAGCAGTACTTC.

The V and J genes are TRBV6-5 and TRBJ2-3; 9 bases are shared with TRBD1. The V gene's germline CDR1 is MNHEY and CDR2 SVGAGI. The CDR3 sequence is 14 residues long. After removal of 7 bases from V and 5 bases from J, the junction contained 7 bases not matched to a gene. CDR3 DNA sequence: TGTGCCAGCAACACACAGGGGGCTAGAGATACGCAGTATTTT. Amino acids: CASNTQGARDTQYF.

The rearrangement uses TRBV5-1 and TRBJ2-2; 13 bases map to TRBD2. The CDR3 totals 17 residues. The junction had 10 bases not matched to a gene; V was cut back by 5 bases and J by 6 bases. Germline CDR1 and CDR2: SGHRS and YFSETQ. The chain's CDR3 is CASSLTSGGSLAGELFF. DNA for the CDR3: TGCGCCAGCAGTTTGACTAGCGGGGGGTCGCTAGCCGGGGAGCTGTTTTTT. Full variable domain (remainder filled in from reference TRBV5-1 and TRBJ2-2): KAGVTQTPRYLIKTRGQQVTLSCSPISGHRSVSWYQQTPGQGLQFLFEYFSETQRNKGNFPGRFSGRQFSNSRSEMNVSTLELGDSALYLCASSLTSGGSLAGELFFGEGSRLTVL.

This chain uses TRBV7-6 with TRBJ1-1; tentative D call: TRBD1 (6 bases). The germline gives CDR1 SGHVS, CDR2 FNYEAQ. The ends were cut back, 5 bases at V and 1 base at J, with 8 bases in the middle. The CDR3 totals 13 residues. CDR3 bases: TGTGCCAGCAGCCTACAGGGGAACACTGAAGCTTTCTTT. The encoded protein is CASSLQGNTEAFF.

In its sample, this clone was seen a few times. This chain links TRBV5-1 with TRBJ1-2; D uncertain. Germline CDR1 is SGHRS and CDR2 is YFSETQ. The CDR3 is made up of 12 amino acids. V lost 3 bases, J lost 5 bases, and 8 bases lay in between. CDR3 DNA: TGCGCCAGCAGCTCCCGTCAGTATGGCTACACCTTC. It encodes CASSSRQYGYTF.

The chain recombines TRBV19 with TRBJ2-5, with unresolved D. Germline V CDR1 and CDR2: LNHDA, SQIVND (reference sequence). The CDR3 consists of 15 residues. Trimming left V 5 bases short and J 2 bases short, with 15 bases between. The DNA for the CDR3 is TGTGCCAGTAGTTCCCGACTCCCGCCGCAAGAGACCCAGTACTTC. Amino acid sequence: CASSSRLPPQETQYF.

The gene calls are TRBV6-5 and TRBJ2-1; tentative D call: TRBD2 (6 bases). CDR3 length: 14 amino acids. Deletions cut 2 bases from V and 10 bases from J, with 15 bases between. Germline loops: CDR1 MNHEY, CDR2 SVGAGI. CDR3 residues: CASSYRIGGLEQFF. DNA for the CDR3: TGTGCCAGCAGTTACAGAATCGGGGGTCTCGAGCAGTTCTTC.

This clone was detected a few times. The chain couples TRBV7-9 to TRBJ1-5, with D perhaps TRBD1 (6 bases). The CDR3 consists of 13 residues. Trimming left V 5 bases short and J 7 bases short, with 12 bases between. Germline loops: CDR1 SEHNR, CDR2 FQNEAQ (reference sequence). The CDR3 nucleotides read TGTGCCAGCAGCGAACAGGGAGAGCAGCCCCAGCATTTT. Translation: CASSEQGEQPQHF. The variable domain in full, with the rest retrieved from reference TRBV7-9 and TRBJ1-5, is DTGVSQNPRHKITKRGQNVTFRCDPISEHNRLYWYRQTLGQGPEFLTYFQNEAQLEKSRLLSDRFSAERPKGSFSTLEIQRTEQGDSAMYLCASSEQGEQPQHFGDGTRLSIL.

This clone was seen a single time. The V call is TRBV19, the J call TRBJ2-2, with D maybe TRBD1 (6 bases). The CDR3 runs 14 residues. The germline V gene encodes CDR1 LNHDA and CDR2 SQIVND (reference sequence). Trimming took off 10 bases at V and 3 bases at J, with 15 bases between the two ends. The CDR3, as DNA: TGTGCCAACCAGTGGAAGGGGGACACCGGGGAGCTGTTTTTT. It yields the protein CANQWKGDTGELFF.

The gene calls are TRBV5-6 and TRBJ2-7; TRBD2 matches at 12 bases. V lost 1 base to trimming and J lost 2 bases; unmatched junction nucleotides: 7. CDR3 length equals 17 residues. CDR1 is SGHDT and CDR2 is YYEEEE in the germline V gene. Here the CDR3 reads CASSLILAGGPAYEQYF. CDR3 bases: TGTGCCAGCAGCTTGATTCTAGCGGGGGGGCCGGCCTACGAGCAGTACTTC.